The next 10 T cell receptor beta chains were all read from a single sample in a study of response to subunit inactivated influenza vaccine. TCRdb used MiXCR to reprocess the RT-PCR reads, holding one entry per CDR3 protein. Of 590,000 or so distinct CDR3 sequences listed, less than 15% are singletons. The sequenced sample was PBMCs from blood, obtained 14 days before vaccination. The receptors stem from a man in his fifties who received an inactivated influenza vaccine.

Many counts were recorded for this clonotype. This chain connects TRBV3-1 to TRBJ2-2; 10 bases are shared with TRBD2. The junction had 5 bases not matched to a gene; V was cut back by 4 bases and J by 6 bases. The CDR3 sequence is 15 residues long. Germline V gives CDR1 LGHDT, CDR2 YNNKEL (reference sequence). The CDR3 reads CASSRVLAGPGELFF. The DNA of the CDR3 is TGTGCCAGCAGCCGAGTACTAGCGGGGCCCGGGGAGCTGTTTTTT. Full variable domain (remainder filled in from reference TRBV3-1 and TRBJ2-2): DTAVSQTPKYLVTQMGNDKSIKCEQNLGHDTMYWYKQDSKKFLKIMFSYNNKELIINETVPNRFSPKSPDKAHLNLHINSLELGDSAVYFCASSRVLAGPGELFFGEGSRLTVL.

Only one count was recorded for this clonotype. One base away lies a much larger clone, so this may be a sequencing read error. The chain couples TRBV29-1 to TRBJ2-1; no clear D gene. The ends were cut back, 4 bases at V and 5 bases at J, with 9 bases in the middle. The CDR3 consists of 12 residues. Germline V gives CDR1 SQVTM, CDR2 ANQGSEA. CDR3: CSVAPRDNEQFF. The CDR3 coding sequence is TGCAGCGTTGCCCCCCGGGACAATGAGCAGTTCTTC.

The rearrangement uses TRBV9 and TRBJ2-3; possibly TRBD1 for D (5 bases). V was clipped by 5 bases and J by 4 bases, with 14 bases between them. Germline CDR1 reads SGDLS; CDR2 reads YYNGEE. The CDR3 totals 14 residues. This chain's CDR3 is CASSKVRAADTQYF. The CDR3 nucleotides read TGTGCCAGCAGTAAGGTCAGGGCAGCAGATACGCAGTATTTT.

This clonotype turned up a few times. This chain uses TRBV28 with TRBJ1-5; no reliable D call. Germline values: CDR1 MDHEN, CDR2 SYDVKM. V was cut by 7 bases and J by 2 bases, with 15 bases left in between. The CDR3 has 15 residues. The CDR3 reads CASKRFLGRNQPQHF. The CDR3 DNA sequence: TGTGCCAGCAAGCGATTTCTAGGGCGCAATCAGCCCCAGCATTTT.

V usage is TRBV20-1 and J usage is TRBJ2-7; perhaps TRBD2 as D (5 bases). Germline CDR1 and CDR2: DFQATT and SNEGSKA (reference sequence). Deletions cut 3 bases from V and 1 base from J, with 10 bases between. This CDR3 region has 13 residues. CDR3 sequence reads: CSASGRLSYEQYF. The CDR3 DNA reads as TGCAGTGCTAGCGGGCGACTATCCTACGAGCAGTACTTC.

This clonotype has just a few counts. This sequence joins TRBV5-1 and TRBJ2-5; 8 bases map to TRBD2. V lost 2 bases and J lost 4; bases outside the gene matches: 7. This CDR3 has 15 residues. Germline V gene sequence: CDR1 SGHRS, CDR2 YFSETQ. The CDR3, as DNA: TGCGCCAGCAGCTTTTCCAGCGGGGGCTTAGAGACCCAGTACTTC. Residues: CASSFSSGGLETQYF.

The rearrangement uses TRBV4-2 and TRBJ2-3, with TRBD2 identical over 12 bases. Trimming took 0 bases from V and 4 from J; bases not matched to a gene: 8. Looked up from germline, CDR1 is LGHNA and CDR2 is YNFKEQ. CDR3 length equals 18 residues. The CDR3 reads CASSQDFSTSGSSDTQYF. CDR3 sequence (DNA): TGTGCCAGCAGCCAAGATTTTTCGACTAGCGGGAGTTCAGATACGCAGTATTTT.

There are many counts of this clonotype. The chain recombines TRBV7-9 with TRBJ2-1, with TRBD1 identical over 9 bases. CDR1 is SEHNR, CDR2 FQNEAQ, per germline (reference sequence). The V segment lost 5 bases and the J segment 5 bases; nucleotides outside the gene matches: 4. The CDR3 is made up of 14 amino acids. The CDR3 protein is CASSPGTGNNEQFF. CDR3 sequence (DNA): TGTGCCAGCAGCCCCGGGACAGGGAACAATGAGCAGTTCTTC.

This sequence joins TRBV9 and TRBJ1-1, with D unresolved. CDR3 length equals 13 residues. Germline-derived CDR1 and CDR2 are SGDLS and YYNGEE. Trimming cost V 2 bases and J 7 bases, with 12 bases left between them. In DNA form, the CDR3 reads TGTGCCAGCAGCGTTGCAATCCGAGATGAAGCTTTCTTT. Amino acid sequence: CASSVAIRDEAFF. Complete variable domain (other parts from reference TRBV9 and TRBJ1-1): DSGVTQTPKHLITATGQRVTLRCSPRSGDLSVYWYQQSLDQGLQFLIQYYNGEERAKGNILERFSAQQFPDLHSELNLSSLELGDSALYFCASSVAIRDEAFFGQGTRLTVV.

This clonotype was seen only a few times. The chain combines TRBV12-3 or TRBV12-4 with TRBJ2-2; 7 bases are a match to TRBD1. The CDR3 has 14 residues. V was clipped by 7 bases and J by 5 bases; unmatched bases: 7. CDR3 coding DNA: TGTGCCAGCACCACGACAGGGTATACCGGGGAGCTGTTTTTT. Amino acid sequence: CASTTTGYTGELFF.